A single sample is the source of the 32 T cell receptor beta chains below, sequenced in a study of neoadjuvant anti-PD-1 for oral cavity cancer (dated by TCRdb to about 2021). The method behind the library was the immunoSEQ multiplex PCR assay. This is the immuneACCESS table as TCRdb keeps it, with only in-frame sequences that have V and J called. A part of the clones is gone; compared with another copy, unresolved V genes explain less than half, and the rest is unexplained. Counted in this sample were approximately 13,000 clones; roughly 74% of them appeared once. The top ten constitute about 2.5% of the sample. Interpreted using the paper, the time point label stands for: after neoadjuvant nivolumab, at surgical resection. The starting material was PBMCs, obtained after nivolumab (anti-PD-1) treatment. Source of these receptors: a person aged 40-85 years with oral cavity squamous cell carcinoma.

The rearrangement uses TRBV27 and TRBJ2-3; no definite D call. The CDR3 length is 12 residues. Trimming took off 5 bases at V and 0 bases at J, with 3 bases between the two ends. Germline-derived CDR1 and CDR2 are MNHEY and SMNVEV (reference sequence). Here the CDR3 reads CASSPSTDTQYF. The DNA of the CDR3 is TGTGCCAGCAGTCCTAGCACAGATACGCAGTATTTT.

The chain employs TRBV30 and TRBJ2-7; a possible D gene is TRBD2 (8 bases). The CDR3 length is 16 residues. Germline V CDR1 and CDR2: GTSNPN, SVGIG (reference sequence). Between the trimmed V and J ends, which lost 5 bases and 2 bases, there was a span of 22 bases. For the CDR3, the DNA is TGTGCCTGGTCTTTCTCCGGGAGGGGGCCACCCTACGAGCAGTACTTC. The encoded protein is CAWSFSGRGPPYEQYF.

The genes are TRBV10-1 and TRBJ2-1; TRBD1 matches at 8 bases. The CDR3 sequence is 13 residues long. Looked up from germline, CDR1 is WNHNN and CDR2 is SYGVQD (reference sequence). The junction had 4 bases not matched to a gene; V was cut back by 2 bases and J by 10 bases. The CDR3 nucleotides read TGCGCCAGCAGTGAGCGGACAGGGATGGAGCAGTTCTTC. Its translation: CASSERTGMEQFF.

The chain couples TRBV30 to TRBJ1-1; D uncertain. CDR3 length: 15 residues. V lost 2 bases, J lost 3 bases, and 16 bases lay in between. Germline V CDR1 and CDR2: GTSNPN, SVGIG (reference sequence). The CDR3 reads CAWSIRGKWDTEAFF. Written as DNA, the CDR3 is TGTGCCTGGAGTATAAGAGGCAAGTGGGACACTGAAGCTTTCTTT.

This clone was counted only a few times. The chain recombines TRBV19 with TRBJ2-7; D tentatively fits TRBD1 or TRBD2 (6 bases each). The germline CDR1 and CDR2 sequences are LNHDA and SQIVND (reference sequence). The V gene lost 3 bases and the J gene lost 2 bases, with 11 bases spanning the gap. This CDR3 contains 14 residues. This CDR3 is CASSIRGGPYEQYF. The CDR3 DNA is TGTGCCAGTAGTATCCGAGGGGGGCCCTACGAGCAGTACTTC.

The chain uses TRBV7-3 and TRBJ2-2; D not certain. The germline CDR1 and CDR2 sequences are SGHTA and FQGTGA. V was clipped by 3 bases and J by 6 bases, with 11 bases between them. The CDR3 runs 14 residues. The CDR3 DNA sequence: TGTGCCAGCAGCTTCAGTCTAGGGCCCGGGGAGCTGTTTTTT. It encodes CASSFSLGPGELFF. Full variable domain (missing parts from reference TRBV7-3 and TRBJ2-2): GAGVSQTPSNKVTEKGKYVELRCDPISGHTALYWYRQSLGQGPEFLIYFQGTGAADDSGLPNDRFFAVRPEGSVSTLKIQRTERGDSAVYLCASSFSLGPGELFFGEGSRLTVL.

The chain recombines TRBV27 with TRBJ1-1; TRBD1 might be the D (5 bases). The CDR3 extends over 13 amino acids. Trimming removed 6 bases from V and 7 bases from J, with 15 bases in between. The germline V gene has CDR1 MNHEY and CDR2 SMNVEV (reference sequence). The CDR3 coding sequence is TGTGCCAGCAGCCGGATAGGGGACTTTGAAGCTTTCTTT. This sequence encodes CASSRIGDFEAFF.

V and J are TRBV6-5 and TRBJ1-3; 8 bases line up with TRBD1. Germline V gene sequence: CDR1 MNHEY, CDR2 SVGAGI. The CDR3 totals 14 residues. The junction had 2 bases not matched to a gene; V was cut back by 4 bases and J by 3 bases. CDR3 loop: CASSLDRGGNTIYF. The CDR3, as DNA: TGTGCCAGCAGTTTAGACAGGGGTGGAAACACCATATATTTT.

In DNA, the CDR3 is TGTGCCAGCAGTGACTCGAATACAGGGTTGACAGATACGCAGTATTTT. Protein sequence: CASSDSNTGLTDTQYF. V gene TRBV6-4 combines with J gene TRBJ2-3; the D gene is possibly TRBD1 (6 bases). Trimming took off 0 bases at V and 3 bases at J, with 13 bases between the two ends. Germline CDR1 is MRHNA and CDR2 is SNTAGT. CDR3 size: 16 residues.

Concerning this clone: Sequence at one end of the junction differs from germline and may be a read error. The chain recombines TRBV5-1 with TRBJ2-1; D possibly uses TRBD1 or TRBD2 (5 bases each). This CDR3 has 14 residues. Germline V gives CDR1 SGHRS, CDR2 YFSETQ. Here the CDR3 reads CASSLEVRLQGELF. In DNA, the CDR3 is TGCGCCAGCAGCTTGGAAGTCAGGCTACAAGGGGAGCTCTTC.

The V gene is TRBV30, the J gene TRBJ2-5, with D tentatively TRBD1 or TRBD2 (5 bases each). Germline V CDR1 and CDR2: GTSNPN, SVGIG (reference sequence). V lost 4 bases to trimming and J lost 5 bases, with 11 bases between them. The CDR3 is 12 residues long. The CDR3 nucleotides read TGTGCCTGGAAGGGACCTGGGGAGACCCAGTACTTC. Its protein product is CAWKGPGETQYF.

CDR3 in DNA: TGTGCCAGCAGCTTAGGGGGGAGAGGCACCGGGGAGCTGTTTTTT. Its protein is CASSLGGRGTGELFF. The chain is built from TRBV11-3 and TRBJ2-2; possibly TRBD1 or TRBD2 for D (5 bases each). Germline V gene sequence: CDR1 SGHNT, CDR2 YENEEA. The CDR3 is 15 residues long. The V gene lost 1 base and the J gene lost 4 bases, with 10 bases spanning the gap.

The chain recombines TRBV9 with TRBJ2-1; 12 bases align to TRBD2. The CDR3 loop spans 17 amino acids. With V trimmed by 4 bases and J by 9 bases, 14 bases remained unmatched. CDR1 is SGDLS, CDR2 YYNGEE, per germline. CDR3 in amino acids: CASSPTPLAGGKGEQFF. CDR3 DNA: TGTGCCAGCAGCCCTACCCCCCTAGCGGGAGGGAAGGGTGAGCAGTTCTTC.

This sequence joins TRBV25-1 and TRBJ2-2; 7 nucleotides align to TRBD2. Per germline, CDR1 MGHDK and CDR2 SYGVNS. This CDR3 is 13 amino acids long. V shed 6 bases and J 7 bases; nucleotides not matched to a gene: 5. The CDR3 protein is CASSVAGRGELFF. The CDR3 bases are TGTGCCAGCAGCGTAGCGGGCCGCGGGGAGCTGTTTTTT. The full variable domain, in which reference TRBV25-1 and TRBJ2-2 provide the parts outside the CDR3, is EADIYQTPRYLVIGTGKKITLECSQTMGHDKMYWYQQDPGMELHLIHYSYGVNSTEKGDLSSESTVSRIRTEHFPLTLESARPSHTSQYLCASSVAGRGELFFGEGSRLTVL.

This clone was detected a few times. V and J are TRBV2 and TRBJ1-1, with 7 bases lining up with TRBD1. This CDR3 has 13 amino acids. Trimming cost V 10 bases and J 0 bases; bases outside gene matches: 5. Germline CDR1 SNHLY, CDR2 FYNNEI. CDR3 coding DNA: TGTGCCACCAAGACAGGGATGAACACTGAAGCTTTCTTT. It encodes CATKTGMNTEAFF.

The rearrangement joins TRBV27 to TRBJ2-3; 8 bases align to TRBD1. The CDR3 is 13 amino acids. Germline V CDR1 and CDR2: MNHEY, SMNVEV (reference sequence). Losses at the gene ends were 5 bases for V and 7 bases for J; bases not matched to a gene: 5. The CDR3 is CASSLGTGYTQYF. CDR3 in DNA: TGTGCCAGCAGTCTAGGGACAGGCTATACGCAGTATTTT.

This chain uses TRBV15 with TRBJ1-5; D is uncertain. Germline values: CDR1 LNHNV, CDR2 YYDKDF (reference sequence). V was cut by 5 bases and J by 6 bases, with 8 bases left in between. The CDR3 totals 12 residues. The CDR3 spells CATSSIGQPQHF. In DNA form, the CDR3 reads TGTGCCACCAGCTCCATTGGTCAGCCCCAGCATTTT.

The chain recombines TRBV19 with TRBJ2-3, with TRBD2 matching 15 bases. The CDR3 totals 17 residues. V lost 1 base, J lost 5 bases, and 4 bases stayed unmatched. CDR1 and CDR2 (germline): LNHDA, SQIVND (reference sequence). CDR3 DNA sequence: TGTGCCAGTAGTATAGGATTGGGACTAGCGGGAGGAGATACGCAGTATTTT. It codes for CASSIGLGLAGGDTQYF.

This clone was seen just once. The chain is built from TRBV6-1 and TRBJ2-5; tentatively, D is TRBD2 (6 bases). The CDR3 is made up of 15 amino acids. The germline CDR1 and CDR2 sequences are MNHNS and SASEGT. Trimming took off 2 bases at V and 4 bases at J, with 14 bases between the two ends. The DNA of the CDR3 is TGTGCCAGCAGTGAACGGAGGGGTGGATCAGAGACCCAGTACTTC. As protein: CASSERRGGSETQYF.

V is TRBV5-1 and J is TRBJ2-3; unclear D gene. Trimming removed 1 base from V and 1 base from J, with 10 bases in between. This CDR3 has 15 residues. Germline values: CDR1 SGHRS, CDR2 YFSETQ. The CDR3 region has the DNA TGCGCCAGCAGCTTGACTGGGTCGGGCACAGATACGCAGTATTTT. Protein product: CASSLTGSGTDTQYF.

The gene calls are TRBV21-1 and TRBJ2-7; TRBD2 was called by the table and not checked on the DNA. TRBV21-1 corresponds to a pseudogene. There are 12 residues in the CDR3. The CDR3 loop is CAERGANDEQYF. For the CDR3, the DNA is TGTGCCGAGCGGGGGGCTAACGACGAGCAGTACTTC.

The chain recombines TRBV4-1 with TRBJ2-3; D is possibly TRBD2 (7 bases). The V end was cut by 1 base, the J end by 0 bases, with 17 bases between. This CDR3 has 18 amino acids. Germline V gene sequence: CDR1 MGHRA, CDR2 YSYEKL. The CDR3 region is CASSQGGGRLPSTDTQYF. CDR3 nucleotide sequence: TGCGCCAGCAGCCAAGGGGGGGGGCGCTTGCCTAGCACAGATACGCAGTATTTT.

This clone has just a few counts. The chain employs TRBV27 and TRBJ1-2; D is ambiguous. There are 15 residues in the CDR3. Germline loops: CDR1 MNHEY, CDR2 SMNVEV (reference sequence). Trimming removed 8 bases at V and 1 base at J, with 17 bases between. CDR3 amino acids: CASVERAGLNYGYTF. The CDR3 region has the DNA TGTGCCAGCGTCGAACGGGCCGGGCTTAACTATGGCTACACCTTC.

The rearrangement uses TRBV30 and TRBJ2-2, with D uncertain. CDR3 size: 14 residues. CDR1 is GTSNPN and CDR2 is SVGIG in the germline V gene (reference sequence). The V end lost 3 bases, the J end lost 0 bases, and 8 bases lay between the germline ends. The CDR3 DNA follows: TGTGCCTGGAGGCGGCTAGCGAACACCGGGGAGCTGTTTTTT. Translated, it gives CAWRRLANTGELFF.

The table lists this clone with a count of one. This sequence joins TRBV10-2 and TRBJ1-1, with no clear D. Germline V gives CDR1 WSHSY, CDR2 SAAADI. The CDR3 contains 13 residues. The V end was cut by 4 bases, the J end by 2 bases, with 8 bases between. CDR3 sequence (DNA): TGCGCCAGCAGTGCACCGGGTAACACTGAAGCTTTCTTT. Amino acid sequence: CASSAPGNTEAFF.

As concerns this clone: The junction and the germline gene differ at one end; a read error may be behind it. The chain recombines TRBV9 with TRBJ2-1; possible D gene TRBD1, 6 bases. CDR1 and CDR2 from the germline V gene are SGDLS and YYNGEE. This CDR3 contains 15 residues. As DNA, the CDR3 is TGTGCCAGCAGCGCCAGGGGTTTGTCCTCCAATGAGCAGTTCTTC. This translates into CASSARGLSSNEQFF.

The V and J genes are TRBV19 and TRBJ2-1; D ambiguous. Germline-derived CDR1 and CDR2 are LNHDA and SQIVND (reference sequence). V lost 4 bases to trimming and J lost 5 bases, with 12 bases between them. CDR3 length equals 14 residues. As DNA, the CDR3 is TGTGCCAGTAGTAATGGATTCTTTAACAATGAGCAGTTCTTC. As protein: CASSNGFFNNEQFF.

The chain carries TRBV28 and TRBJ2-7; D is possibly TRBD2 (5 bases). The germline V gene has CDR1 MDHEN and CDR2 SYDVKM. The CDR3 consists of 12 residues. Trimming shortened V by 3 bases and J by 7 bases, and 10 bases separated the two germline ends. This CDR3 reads CASSLRVTEQYF. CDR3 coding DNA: TGTGCCAGCAGTTTGAGGGTCACGGAGCAGTACTTC.

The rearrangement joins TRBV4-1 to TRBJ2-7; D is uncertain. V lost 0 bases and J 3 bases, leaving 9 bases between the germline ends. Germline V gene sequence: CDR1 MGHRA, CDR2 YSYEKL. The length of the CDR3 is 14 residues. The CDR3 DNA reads TGCGCCAGCAGCCAAGAGTCATCAATCTACGAGCAGTACTTC. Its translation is CASSQESSIYEQYF.

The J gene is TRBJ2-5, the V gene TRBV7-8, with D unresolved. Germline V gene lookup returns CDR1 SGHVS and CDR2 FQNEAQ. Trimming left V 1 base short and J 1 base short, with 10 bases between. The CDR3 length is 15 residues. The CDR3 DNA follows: TGTGCCAGCAGCTTAGGTGCTGGCAGCCAAGAGACCCAGTACTTC. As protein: CASSLGAGSQETQYF.

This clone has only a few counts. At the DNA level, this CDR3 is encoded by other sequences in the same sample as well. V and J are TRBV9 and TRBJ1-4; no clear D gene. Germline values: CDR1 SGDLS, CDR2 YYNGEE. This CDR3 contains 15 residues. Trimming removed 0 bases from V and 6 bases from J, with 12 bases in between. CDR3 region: CASSVGPGMDEKLFF. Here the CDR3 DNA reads TGTGCCAGCAGCGTAGGCCCCGGGATGGATGAAAAACTGTTTTTT.

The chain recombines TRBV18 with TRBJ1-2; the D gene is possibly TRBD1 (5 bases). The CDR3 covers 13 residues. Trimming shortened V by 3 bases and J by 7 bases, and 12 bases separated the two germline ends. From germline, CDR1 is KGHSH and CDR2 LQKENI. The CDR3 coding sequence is TGTGCCAGCTCACCCGAGCGGGGCTCTGGCTACACCTTC. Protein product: CASSPERGSGYTF.